This TCR beta chain was retrieved from a study of CD8 T cells in ankylosing spondylitis. TCRdb fed the 5' RACE reads into MiXCR, producing one record per CDR3 protein. The sample yields under 850,000 distinct CDR3 sequences, roughly 19% seen once. Note on this clonotype: The target antigen is unknown.

Study outcomes and limitations: Within ankylosing spondylitis blood, a TCR beta motif made up of several highly homologous variants appeared to be characteristic. Reportedly, disease-linked clones are significantly enriched in ankylosing spondylitis patients' matched synovial fluid.

Sequencing was performed on blood, either unsorted or a sorted T cell fraction (not recorded which). This clonotype originated in a male donor with ankylosing spondylitis.

The CDR3 DNA follows: TGTGCCAGCAGCTTGGGACTAGCGGCTGTCTACGAGCAGTACTTC. This encodes CASSLGLAAVYEQYF. The V call is TRBV5-5, the J call TRBJ2-7; 9 bases agree with TRBD2. The germline gives CDR1 SGHKS, CDR2 YYEKEE (reference sequence). Trimming removed 0 bases from V and 3 bases from J; junction bases left unmatched: 4. There are 15 residues in the CDR3.